Following are 5 T cell receptor beta chains from one sample sequenced in a study of blood T cell repertoires in COVID-19 (dated by TCRdb to 2020 to 2021). Library preparation employed the immunoSEQ multiplex PCR assay. TCRdb re-hosts the immuneACCESS table, in-frame sequences only. Its copies lack some clones; in the studies checked, an unresolved V gene accounts for under half of them, and the cause for the rest is not known. For this sample there are fewer than 350,000 clones; roughly 89% appear just once. Approximately 9.9% of the sample is taken by the ten largest. The specimen was peripheral blood. These receptors all come from a man younger than 40 with COVID-19, enrolled during active disease.

The rearrangement uses TRBV6-5 and TRBJ2-7; D is perhaps TRBD2 (5 bases). V was cut by 2 bases and J by 7 bases, with 12 bases left in between. Germline CDR1 reads MNHEY; CDR2 reads SVGAGI. The CDR3 length is 13 residues. CDR3 residues: CASSYNGRREQYF. DNA of the CDR3: TGTGCCAGCAGTTACAACGGACGGAGGGAGCAGTACTTC.

V gene TRBV30 combines with J gene TRBJ2-1, with D hard to call. V was cut by 5 bases and J by 5 bases, with 10 bases left in between. This CDR3 contains 12 residues. CDR1 and CDR2 from the germline V gene are GTSNPN and SVGIG (reference sequence). CDR3 coding DNA: TGTGCCTGGGACCTATATAACAATGAGCAGTTCTTC. Its protein product is CAWDLYNNEQFF.

A remark on this clone: Within the sample, other DNA sequences also encode this same CDR3. The gene calls are TRBV19 and TRBJ2-1; 11 bases fit TRBD2. CDR1 is LNHDA and CDR2 is SQIVND in the germline V gene (reference sequence). This CDR3 is built from 15 residues. The V and J ends lost 1 base and 7 bases, in that order; junction bases with no gene match: 3. CDR3 DNA sequence: TGTGCCAGTAGTATAGTTAGCGGGGGGGCAAATGAGCAGTTCTTC. This codes for CASSIVSGGANEQFF.

The sample holds one count of this clone. This chain links TRBV4-3 with TRBJ1-4, with TRBD1 matching 8 bases. Looked up from germline, CDR1 is LGHNA and CDR2 is YSLEER. J was trimmed by 0 bases and V by 4 bases; bases with no gene match: 1. The CDR3 spans 15 residues. As DNA, the CDR3 is TGCGCCAGCAGCCCGGACAGGGCAACTAATGAAAAACTGTTTTTT. Its protein is CASSPDRATNEKLFF.

The chain has TRBV7-8 and TRBJ1-1; no clear D. CDR3 size: 15 residues. The ends were cut back, 1 base at V and 4 bases at J, with 13 bases in the middle. Germline CDR1 reads SGHVS; CDR2 reads FQNEAQ. CDR3 region: CASSLGARFATEAFF. CDR3 DNA: TGTGCCAGCAGCTTAGGGGCCCGGTTTGCCACTGAAGCTTTCTTT. The full variable domain, in which reference TRBV7-8 and TRBJ1-1 provide the parts outside the CDR3, is GAGVSQSPRYKVAKRGQDVALRCDPISGHVSLFWYQQALGQGPEFLTYFQNEAQLDKSGLPSDRFFAERPEGSVSTLKIQRTQQEDSAVYLCASSLGARFATEAFFGQGTRLTVV.